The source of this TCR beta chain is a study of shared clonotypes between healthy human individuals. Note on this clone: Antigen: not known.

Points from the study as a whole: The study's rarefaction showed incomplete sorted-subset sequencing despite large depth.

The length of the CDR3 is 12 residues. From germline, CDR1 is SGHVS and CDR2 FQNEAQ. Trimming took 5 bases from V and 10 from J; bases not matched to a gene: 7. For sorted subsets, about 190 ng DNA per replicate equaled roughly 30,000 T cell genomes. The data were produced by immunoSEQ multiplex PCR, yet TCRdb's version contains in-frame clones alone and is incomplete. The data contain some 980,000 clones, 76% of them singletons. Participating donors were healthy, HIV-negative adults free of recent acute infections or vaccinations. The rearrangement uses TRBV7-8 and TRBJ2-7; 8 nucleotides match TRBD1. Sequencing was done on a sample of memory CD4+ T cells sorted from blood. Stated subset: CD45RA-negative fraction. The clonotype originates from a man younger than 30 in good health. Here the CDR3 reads CASSNQGARQYF. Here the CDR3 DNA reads TGTGCCAGCAGCAATCAGGGGGCCCGCCAGTACTTC.